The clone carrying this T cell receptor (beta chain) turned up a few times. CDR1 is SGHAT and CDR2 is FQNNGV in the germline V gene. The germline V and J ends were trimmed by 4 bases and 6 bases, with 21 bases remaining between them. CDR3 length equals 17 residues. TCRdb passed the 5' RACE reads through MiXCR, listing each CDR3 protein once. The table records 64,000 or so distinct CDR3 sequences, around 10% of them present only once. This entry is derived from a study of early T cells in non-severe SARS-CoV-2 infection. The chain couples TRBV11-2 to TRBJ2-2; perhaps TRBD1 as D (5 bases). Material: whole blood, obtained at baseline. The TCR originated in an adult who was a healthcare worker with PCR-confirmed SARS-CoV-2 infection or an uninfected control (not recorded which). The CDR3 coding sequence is TGTGCCAGCAGCTCAGGGAAGACCTTCCGATACGCCGGGGAGCTGTTTTTT. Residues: CASSSGKTFRYAGELFF.